This T cell receptor beta chain was identified in a study of T and B cells in COVID-19 patients. Looking at the study overall: Recovered patients mostly had mild to moderate COVID-19 managed as outpatients.

Germline V lookup: CDR1 MNHEY, CDR2 SMNVEV (reference sequence). Trimming removed 4 bases at V and 4 bases at J, with 10 bases between. The CDR3 runs 14 residues. Each TRB amplification used about 250-550 ng of genomic DNA from blood. BIOMED2 TRB-A/B primer pools were used in multiplex TRB PCR. TCRdb passed the multiplex PCR reads through MiXCR, listing each CDR3 protein once. The sample holds 5,500 to 8,000 distinct CDR3 sequences; 20% to 25% are singletons and the top ten take 3.6%. In its sample, this clonotype ranks as medium-sized. The TCR was taken from a human donor who had recovered from COVID-19. The chain joins TRBV27 to TRBJ2-2, with no clear D. Sequenced material: blood. This CDR3 is CASSSQRFTGELFF. The CDR3 nucleotides are TGTGCCAGCAGTTCACAGCGATTCACCGGGGAGCTGTTTTTT.